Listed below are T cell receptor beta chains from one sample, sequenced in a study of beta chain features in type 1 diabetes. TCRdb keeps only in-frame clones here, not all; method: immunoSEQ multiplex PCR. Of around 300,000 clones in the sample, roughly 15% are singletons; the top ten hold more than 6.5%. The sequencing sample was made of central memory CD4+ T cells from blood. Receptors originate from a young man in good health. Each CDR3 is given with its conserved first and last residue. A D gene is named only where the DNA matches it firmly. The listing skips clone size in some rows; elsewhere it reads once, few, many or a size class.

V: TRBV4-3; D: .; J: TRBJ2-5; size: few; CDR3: CASSQRVGETQYF; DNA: TGCGCCAGCAGCCAACGCGTGGGGGAGACCCAGTACTTC
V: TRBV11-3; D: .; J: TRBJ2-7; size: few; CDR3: CASSLAGSRGEQYF; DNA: TGTGCCAGCAGCTTAGCAGGGTCCAGGGGTGAGCAGTACTTC
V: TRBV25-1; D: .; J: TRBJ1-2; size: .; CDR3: CASSPVRPGQGYTF; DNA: TGTGCCAGCAGTCCCGTCCGGCCGGGGCAGGGCTACACCTTC
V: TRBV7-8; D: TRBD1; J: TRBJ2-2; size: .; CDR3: CASSFPRTGANTGELFF; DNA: TGTGCCAGCAGCTTTCCTAGGACAGGCGCGAACACCGGGGAGCTGTTTTTT
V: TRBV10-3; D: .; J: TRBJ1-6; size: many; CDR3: CAISRGNSPLHF; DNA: TGTGCCATCAGCCGGGGGAATTCACCCCTCCACTTT
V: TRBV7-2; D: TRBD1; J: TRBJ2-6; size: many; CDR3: CASSRDRGPQIAGANVLTF; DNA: TGTGCCAGCAGCCGGGACAGGGGGCCGCAGATAGCTGGGGCCAACGTCCTGACTTTC
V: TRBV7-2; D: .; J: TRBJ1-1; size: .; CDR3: CASSSTGNTEAFF; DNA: TGTGCCAGCAGCTCAACAGGGAACACTGAAGCTTTCTTT
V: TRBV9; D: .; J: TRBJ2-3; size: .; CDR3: CASSVGTTDTDTQYF; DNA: TGTGCCAGCAGCGTAGGTACCACGGACACAGATACGCAGTATTTT
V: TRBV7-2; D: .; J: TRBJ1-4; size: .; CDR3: CASSLNRDLEKLFF; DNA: TGTGCCAGCAGCCTAAACAGGGACCTTGAAAAACTGTTTTTT
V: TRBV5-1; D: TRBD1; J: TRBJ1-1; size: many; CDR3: CASSHRTGNTEAFF; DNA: TGCGCCAGCAGCCATCGGACAGGGAACACTGAAGCTTTCTTT
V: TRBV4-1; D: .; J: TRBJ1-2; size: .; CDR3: CASSHWAGRRDNYGYTF; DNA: TGCGCCAGCAGCCACTGGGCGGGGAGGCGAGATAACTATGGCTACACCTTC
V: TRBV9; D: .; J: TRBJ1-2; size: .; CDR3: CASSFDGPGGYTF; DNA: TGTGCCAGCAGCTTCGACGGACCGGGCGGCTACACCTTC
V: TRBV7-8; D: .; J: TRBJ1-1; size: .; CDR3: CASCAGLGVGTEAFF; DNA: TGTGCCAGCTGCGCTGGGTTGGGGGTCGGCACTGAAGCTTTCTTT
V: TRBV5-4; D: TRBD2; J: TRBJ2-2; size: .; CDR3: CASKTSGSGYTGELFF; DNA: TGTGCCAGCAAAACTAGCGGGAGTGGATACACCGGGGAGCTGTTTTTT
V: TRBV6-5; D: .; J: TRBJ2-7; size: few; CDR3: CASSPDPGSSYEQYF; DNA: TGTGCCAGCAGTCCGGACCCAGGAAGCTCCTACGAGCAGTACTTC
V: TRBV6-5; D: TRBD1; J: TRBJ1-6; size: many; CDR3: CASRPGTGVSPLHF; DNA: TGTGCCAGCAGACCCGGGACAGGGGTCTCACCCCTCCACTTT
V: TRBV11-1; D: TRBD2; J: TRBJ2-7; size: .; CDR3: CASSLSGGSYEQYF; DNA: TGTGCCAGCAGCTTAAGCGGGGGTTCCTACGAGCAGTACTTC
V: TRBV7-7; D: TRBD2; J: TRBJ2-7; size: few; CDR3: CASRETSPGEQYF; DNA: TGTGCCAGCAGGGAGACTAGCCCCGGCGAGCAGTACTTC
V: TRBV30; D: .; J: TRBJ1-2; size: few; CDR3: CASPQAGRGWGYTF; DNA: TGTGCCTCTCCCCAAGCAGGCCGGGGATGGGGCTACACCTTC
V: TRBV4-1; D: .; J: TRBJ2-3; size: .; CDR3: CASSSWSTDTQYF; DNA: TGCGCCAGCAGCTCTTGGAGCACAGATACGCAGTATTTT
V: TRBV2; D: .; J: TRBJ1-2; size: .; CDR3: CASSEAGEGYTF; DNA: TGTGCCAGCAGTGAAGCAGGTGAAGGCTACACCTTC
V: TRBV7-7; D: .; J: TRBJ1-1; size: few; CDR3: CASSLYRNTEAFF; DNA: TGTGCCAGCAGCTTATATCGGAACACTGAAGCTTTCTTT
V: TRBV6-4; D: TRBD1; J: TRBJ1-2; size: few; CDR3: CASSYDRGDYGYTF; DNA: TGTGCCAGCAGTTACGACAGGGGGGATTATGGCTACACCTTC
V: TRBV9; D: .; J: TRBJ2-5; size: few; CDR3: CASSVAGGEQETQYF; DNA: TGTGCCAGCAGCGTAGCTGGAGGAGAACAAGAGACCCAGTACTTC
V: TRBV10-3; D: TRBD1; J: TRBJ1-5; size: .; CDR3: CAISATGTGSQPQHF; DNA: TGTGCCATCAGTGCAACCGGGACAGGGTCTCAGCCCCAGCATTTT
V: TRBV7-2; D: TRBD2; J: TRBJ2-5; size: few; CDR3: CASSSIVWTSGGAGETQYF; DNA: TGTGCCAGCAGCTCCATCGTCTGGACTAGCGGGGGGGCCGGGGAGACCCAGTACTTC
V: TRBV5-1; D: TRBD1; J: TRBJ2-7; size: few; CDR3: CASSYGTGTLYEQYF; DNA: TGCGCCAGCAGCTATGGGACAGGCACACTTTACGAGCAGTACTTC
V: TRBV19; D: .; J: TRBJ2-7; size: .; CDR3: CASSLSDVYPYEQYF; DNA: TGTGCCAGTAGTTTGTCAGACGTTTACCCCTACGAGCAGTACTTC
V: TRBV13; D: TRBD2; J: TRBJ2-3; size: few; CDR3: CASRSLGGGRQYF; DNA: TGTGCCAGCAGATCTTTGGGCGGGGGGAGGCAGTATTTT
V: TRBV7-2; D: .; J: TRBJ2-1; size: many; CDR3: CASSSTRNEQFF; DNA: TGTGCCAGCAGCTCTACCCGGAATGAGCAGTTCTTC
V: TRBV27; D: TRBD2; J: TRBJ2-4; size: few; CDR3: CASSPEAGGPQYF; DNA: TGTGCCAGCAGTCCCGAAGCGGGAGGGCCCCAGTACTTC
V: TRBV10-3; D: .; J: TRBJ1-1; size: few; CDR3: CAISSAERTANTEAFF; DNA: TGTGCCATCAGTTCGGCGGAGAGGACAGCGAACACTGAAGCTTTCTTT
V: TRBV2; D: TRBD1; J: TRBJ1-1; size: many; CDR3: CASSRGLRTEAFF; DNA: TGTGCCAGCAGCAGGGGGCTGAGAACTGAAGCTTTCTTT
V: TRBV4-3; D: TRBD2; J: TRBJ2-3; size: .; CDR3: CASSHELAGASHDTQYF; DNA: TGCGCCAGCAGCCATGAACTAGCGGGGGCCTCCCACGATACGCAGTATTTT
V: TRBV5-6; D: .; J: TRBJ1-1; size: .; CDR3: CASSVVTGLRNTEAFF; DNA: TGTGCCAGCAGCGTAGTTACAGGCCTACGGAACACTGAAGCTTTCTTT
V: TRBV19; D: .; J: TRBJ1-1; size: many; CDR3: CATFERTEAFF; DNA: TGTGCCACATTTGAGAGAACTGAAGCTTTCTTT